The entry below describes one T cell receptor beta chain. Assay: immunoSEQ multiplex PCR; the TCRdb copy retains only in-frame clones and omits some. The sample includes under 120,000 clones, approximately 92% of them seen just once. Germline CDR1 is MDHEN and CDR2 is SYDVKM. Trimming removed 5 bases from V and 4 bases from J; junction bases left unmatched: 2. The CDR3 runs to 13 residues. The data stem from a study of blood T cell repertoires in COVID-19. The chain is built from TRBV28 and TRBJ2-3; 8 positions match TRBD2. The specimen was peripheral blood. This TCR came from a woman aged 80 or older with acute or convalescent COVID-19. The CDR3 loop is CASSPAGADTQYF. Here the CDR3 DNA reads TGTGCCAGCAGTCCAGCGGGGGCAGATACGCAGTATTTT.